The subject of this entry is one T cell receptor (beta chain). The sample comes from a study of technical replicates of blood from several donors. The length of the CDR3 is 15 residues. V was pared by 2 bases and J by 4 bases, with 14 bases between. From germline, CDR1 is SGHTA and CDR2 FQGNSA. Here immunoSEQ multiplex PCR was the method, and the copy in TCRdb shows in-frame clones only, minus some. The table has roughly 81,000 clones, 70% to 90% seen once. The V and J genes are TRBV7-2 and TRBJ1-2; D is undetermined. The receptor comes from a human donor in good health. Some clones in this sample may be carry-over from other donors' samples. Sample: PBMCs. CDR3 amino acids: CASSLKFEAPYGYTF. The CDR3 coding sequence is TGTGCCAGCAGCTTAAAGTTCGAAGCCCCCTATGGCTACACCTTC. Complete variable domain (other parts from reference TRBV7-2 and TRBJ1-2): GAGVSQSPSNKVTEKGKDVELRCDPISGHTALYWYRQSLGQGLEFLIYFQGNSAPDKSGLPSDRFSAERTGGSVSTLTIQRTQQEDSAVYLCASSLKFEAPYGYTFGSGTRLTVV.